A selection of T cell receptor beta chains follows, all from one sample in a study of blood T cell repertoires in COVID-19. Profiling relied on immunoSEQ multiplex PCR, and the TCRdb table lists in-frame clones only, not all of them. In the table there are 200,000 to 300,000 clones, roughly 88% of which are singletons. Sequences were obtained from PBMCs or T cells enriched from blood (not recorded which). These receptors originate from a woman in her forties with acute COVID-19. CDR3s include the opening cysteine and the closing phenylalanine or tryptophan. D genes are given only for firm matches. A clone size is listed for some rows: how often the clone was seen (once, few, many), or a class if it is expanded.

TRBJ1-1,NA,NA,TRBV2,TGTGCCAGCAGCCTGGGGGCGGTGAACACTGAAGCTTTCTTT,CASSLGAVNTEAFF
TRBJ1-2,NA,TRBD1,TRBV28,TGTGCCAGCAGTTTGGGCAGGGGGAACTATGGCTACACCTTC,CASSLGRGNYGYTF
TRBJ2-2,NA,NA,TRBV3-1/TRBV3-2,TGTGCCAGCCGCCCAGGCGCGAACACCGGGGAGCTGTTTTTT,CASRPGANTGELFF
TRBJ1-2,few,NA,TRBV12-3/TRBV12-4,TGTGCCAGCAGTTTGCGGGGTTATGGCTACACCTTC,CASSLRGYGYTF
TRBJ2-5,once,NA,TRBV25-1,TGTGCCAGCAGTGAATCTCTCGCCCAGTACTTC,CASSESLAQYF
TRBJ2-2,NA,NA,TRBV6-2/TRBV6-3,TGTGCCAGCAGCTCACCGGGGAACACCGGGGAGCTGTTTTTT,CASSSPGNTGELFF
TRBJ1-3,NA,NA,TRBV7-2,TGTGCCAGCAGCTTAGTTGGGCGCGACAGGTTCTCTGGAAACACCATATATTTT,CASSLVGRDRFSGNTIYF
TRBJ1-5,NA,TRBD1,TRBV7-2,TGTGCCAGCAGTAACAGGGGGGCCAATCAGCCCCAGCATTTT,CASSNRGANQPQHF
TRBJ2-5,NA,NA,TRBV7-9,TGTGCCAGCAGCTTAGCGGTGGGGGCGGTGGAGACCCAGTACTTC,CASSLAVGAVETQYF
TRBJ1-6,NA,NA,TRBV6-5,TGTGCCAGCAGAGCAATACAGGTCCCCAATTCACCCCTCCACTTT,CASRAIQVPNSPLHF
TRBJ2-3,NA,NA,TRBV11-3,TGTGCCAGCAGCTTACCCCTTAGCACAGATACGCAGTATTTT,CASSLPLSTDTQYF
TRBJ1-2,NA,NA,TRBV20-1,TGCAGTGGCAGGTCAAGCTATGGCTACACCTTC,CSGRSSYGYTF